This entry features one T cell receptor beta chain sequence. The sample belongs to a study of T-cell memory formation after mild COVID-19. The germline CDR1 and CDR2 sequences are ENHRY and SYGVKD. There are 12 residues in the CDR3. The V gene lost 6 bases and the J gene lost 4 bases, with 7 bases spanning the gap. TCRdb fed the 5' RACE reads into MiXCR, producing one record per CDR3 protein. The table includes about 350,000 distinct CDR3 sequences, around an eighth detected once. Sequenced: PBMCs or a T cell subset sorted from them (not recorded which). V usage is TRBV10-3 and J usage is TRBJ2-1; D perhaps matches TRBD2 (5 bases). The clonotype originates from a man between 18 and 29 years old who had mild COVID-19 (a few samples of this study predate the infection). Cell type and time point are not known. This CDR3 is CAIRDWYNEQFF. For the CDR3, the DNA is TGTGCCATCAGGGACTGGTACAATGAGCAGTTCTTC.